A selection of T cell receptor beta chains follows, all from one sample in a study of early T cells in non-severe SARS-CoV-2 infection. TCRdb re-derived calls from the 5' RACE reads in MiXCR, one entry per CDR3 protein. The sample holds tens of thousands of distinct CDR3 sequences, around 15% seen once. The sequenced sample was whole blood. All receptors derive from an adult who was a healthcare worker with PCR-confirmed SARS-CoV-2 infection or an uninfected control (not recorded which). Each CDR3 is given with its conserved first and last residue. Fields, in order: D gene, clone size, V gene, J gene, CDR3 DNA, CDR3 protein. A D gene is named only where the DNA matches it firmly. Size values are once, few and many counts, or a class for expanded clones, and some rows have none.

D: .; size: .; V: TRBV19; J: TRBJ1-5; DNA: TGTGCCAGTAGTACGAGGGGGAGCAATCAGCCCCAGCATTTT; CDR3: CASSTRGSNQPQHF
D: .; size: few; V: TRBV5-5; J: TRBJ1-4; DNA: TGTGCCAGCAGCCCCGGCCAGGGAGCAACTAATGAAAAACTGTTTTTT; CDR3: CASSPGQGATNEKLFF
D: TRBD1; size: .; V: TRBV29-1; J: TRBJ1-1; DNA: TGCAGCGCTAAGGGACAGGAACAAGGAACTTTCTTT; CDR3: CSAKGQEQGTFF
D: .; size: few; V: TRBV2; J: TRBJ2-7; DNA: TGTGCCAGCAGAGCCTTATCCTACGAGCAGTACTTC; CDR3: CASRALSYEQYF
D: .; size: few; V: TRBV3-1; J: TRBJ2-5; DNA: TGTGCCAGCAAGGCCGAGGGGATAGCGGTCCTTCAAGAGACCCAGTACTTC; CDR3: CASKAEGIAVLQETQYF
D: TRBD1; size: .; V: TRBV4-1; J: TRBJ2-4; DNA: TGCGCCAGCAGCCACCGTCCTTGGGCGAAGACAGGGGGCTCTAGTACCAAAAACATTCAGTACTTC; CDR3: CASSHRPWAKTGGSSTKNIQYF
D: TRBD1; size: .; V: TRBV4-3; J: TRBJ2-3; DNA: TGCGCCAGCAGCACAGGGGAAACTAGCACAGATACGCAGTATTTT; CDR3: CASSTGETSTDTQYF
D: TRBD2; size: .; V: TRBV29-1; J: TRBJ2-3; DNA: TGCAGCGTCCCTCGACTAGCGATTACAGATACGCAGTATTTT; CDR3: CSVPRLAITDTQYF
D: TRBD1; size: many; V: TRBV4-1; J: TRBJ2-7; DNA: TGCGCCAGCAGCCAAACCGGGACAGGGCTTTCCTACGAGCAGTACTTC; CDR3: CASSQTGTGLSYEQYF
D: .; size: few; V: TRBV11-2; J: TRBJ2-1; DNA: TGTGCCAGCAGCTTAGATGGCGGACTGTTATACAATGAGCAGTTCTTC; CDR3: CASSLDGGLLYNEQFF
D: .; size: many; V: TRBV25-1; J: TRBJ1-2; DNA: TGTGCCAGCAGTGATCCCAGGGGCCTTAACTATGGCTACACCTTC; CDR3: CASSDPRGLNYGYTF
D: .; size: many; V: TRBV4-2; J: TRBJ1-1; DNA: TGTGCCAGCAGCCAAGATGTCCGGGACACTGAAGCTTTCTTT; CDR3: CASSQDVRDTEAFF
D: .; size: .; V: TRBV11-1; J: TRBJ1-1; DNA: TGTGCCAGCAGCTGGATGAACACTGAAGCTTTCTTT; CDR3: CASSWMNTEAFF
D: .; size: many; V: TRBV6-5; J: TRBJ1-1; DNA: TGTGCCAGCAGTCCTCAGCTAGGAATGGGCACTGAAGCTTTCTTT; CDR3: CASSPQLGMGTEAFF
D: TRBD1; size: .; V: TRBV20-1; J: TRBJ1-5; DNA: TGCAGTGCCAACAGGGGGAACCAGCCCCAGCATTTT; CDR3: CSANRGNQPQHF
D: .; size: few; V: TRBV28; J: TRBJ1-2; DNA: TGTGCCAGCAGTCTCCGTGGGACCTGGCAGGGCTACACCTTC; CDR3: CASSLRGTWQGYTF
D: .; size: many; V: TRBV11-3; J: TRBJ2-1; DNA: TGTGCCAGCAGCCCGAGTAGCCGGTGGAATGAGCAGTTCTTC; CDR3: CASSPSSRWNEQFF
D: .; size: few; V: TRBV6-5; J: TRBJ1-1; DNA: TGTGCCAGCAGTCTCCTGAGGGGTGGGACTGAAGCTTTCTTT; CDR3: CASSLLRGGTEAFF
D: .; size: few; V: TRBV30; J: TRBJ2-7; DNA: TGTGCCTGGAGTGTAATCGGGCGCCTATCCTACGAGCAGTACTTC; CDR3: CAWSVIGRLSYEQYF
D: TRBD2; size: .; V: TRBV11-2; J: TRBJ2-5; DNA: TGTGCTAGCAGCCCAAGACTAGCGGGAGAGACCCAGTACTTC; CDR3: CASSPRLAGETQYF
D: .; size: many; V: TRBV29-1; J: TRBJ1-1; DNA: TGCAGCGTTTCTTCCGGGGATAGTGAAGCTTTCTTT; CDR3: CSVSSGDSEAFF
D: TRBD1; size: many; V: TRBV20-1; J: TRBJ2-5; DNA: TGCAGTGCTAGAGATATCTTTAAGGGACAGGAGACCCAGTACTTC; CDR3: CSARDIFKGQETQYF
D: .; size: few; V: TRBV3-1; J: TRBJ2-3; DNA: TGTGCCAGCAGCCAAATCACAGATACGCAGTATTTT; CDR3: CASSQITDTQYF
D: .; size: few; V: TRBV12-3/TRBV12-4; J: TRBJ2-5; DNA: TGTGCCAGCAGTTGGGGCGAGACCCAGTACTTC; CDR3: CASSWGETQYF
D: .; size: few; V: TRBV5-4; J: TRBJ1-1; DNA: TGTGCCAGCAGTTCGTCCCGGGACATTTTTGAAGCTTTCTTT; CDR3: CASSSSRDIFEAFF
D: .; size: few; V: TRBV7-2; J: TRBJ2-7; DNA: TGTGCCAGCAGCTCAATAGCGACCTCTTATGAGCAGTACTTC; CDR3: CASSSIATSYEQYF
D: .; size: many; V: TRBV10-3; J: TRBJ2-5; DNA: TGTGCCACCTCACCCGCGGGTGGCGACCAAGAGACCCAGTACTTC; CDR3: CATSPAGGDQETQYF
D: TRBD1; size: .; V: TRBV11-2; J: TRBJ2-2; DNA: TGTGCCAGCAGCTTAGCAGGGGGTACGACCGGGGAGCTGTTTTTT; CDR3: CASSLAGGTTGELFF
D: TRBD2; size: many; V: TRBV9; J: TRBJ2-3; DNA: TGTGCCAGCAGCGTAGAGGTAGCGGGGTTCACAGATACGCAGTATTTT; CDR3: CASSVEVAGFTDTQYF
D: TRBD2; size: .; V: TRBV3-1; J: TRBJ2-1; DNA: TGTGCCAGCAGCCCGGGACTAGCGACCTACAATGAGCAGTTCTTC; CDR3: CASSPGLATYNEQFF